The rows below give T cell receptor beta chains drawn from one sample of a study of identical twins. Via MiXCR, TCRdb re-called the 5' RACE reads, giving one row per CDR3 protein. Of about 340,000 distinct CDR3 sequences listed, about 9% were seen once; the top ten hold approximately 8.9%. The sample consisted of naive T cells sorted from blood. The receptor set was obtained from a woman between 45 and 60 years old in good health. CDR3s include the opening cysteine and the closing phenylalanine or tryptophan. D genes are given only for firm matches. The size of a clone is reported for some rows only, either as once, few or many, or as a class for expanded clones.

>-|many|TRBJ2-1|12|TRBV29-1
CSVGGLANEQFF
TGCAGCGTTGGGGGGCTAGCAAATGAGCAGTTCTTC
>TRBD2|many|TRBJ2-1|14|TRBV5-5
CASSGLVPHNEQFF
TGTGCCAGCAGCGGACTAGTCCCACACAATGAGCAGTTCTTC
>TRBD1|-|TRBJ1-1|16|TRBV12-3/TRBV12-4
CASSRDRGFGKTEAFF
TGTGCCAGCAGTCGCGACAGGGGGTTTGGGAAAACTGAAGCTTTCTTT
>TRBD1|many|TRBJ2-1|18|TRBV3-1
CASSQERRDRVRVNEQFF
TGTGCCAGCAGCCAAGAGCGTCGGGACAGGGTACGTGTCAATGAGCAGTTCTTC
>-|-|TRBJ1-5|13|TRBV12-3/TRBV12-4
CASSGVAGEAQHF
TGTGCCAGCAGCGGGGTGGCGGGTGAAGCCCAGCATTTT
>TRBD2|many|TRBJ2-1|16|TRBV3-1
CASSQKREGAYNEQFF
TGTGCCAGCAGCCAGAAGCGGGAGGGGGCCTACAATGAGCAGTTCTTC
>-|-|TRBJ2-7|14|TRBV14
CASSQETTIGEQYF
TGTGCCAGCAGCCAAGAGACTACGATAGGCGAGCAGTACTTC
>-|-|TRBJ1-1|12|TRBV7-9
CASSHTPGRAFF
TGTGCCAGCAGCCACACGCCAGGGAGAGCTTTCTTT
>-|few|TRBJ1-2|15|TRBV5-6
CASSLKSVKGRGYTF
TGTGCCAGCAGCTTGAAAAGCGTGAAGGGAAGAGGCTACACCTTC
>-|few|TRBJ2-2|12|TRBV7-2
CASSAQRGELFF
TGTGCCAGCAGCGCCCAGCGGGGGGAGCTGTTTTTT
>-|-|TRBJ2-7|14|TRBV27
CASSSRQVIYEQYF
TGTGCCAGCAGTTCCAGACAGGTCATCTACGAGCAGTACTTC
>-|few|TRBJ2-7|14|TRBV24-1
CATSRSGNSYEQYF
TGTGCCACCAGTAGATCCGGGAACTCCTACGAGCAGTACTTC
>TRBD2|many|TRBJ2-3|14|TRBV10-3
CAITPGLLTDTQYF
TGTGCCATCACCCCGGGACTACTCACAGATACGCAGTATTTT
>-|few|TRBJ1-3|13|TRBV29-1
CSVSLEVGNTIYF
TGCAGCGTTTCCCTGGAAGTTGGAAACACCATATATTTT
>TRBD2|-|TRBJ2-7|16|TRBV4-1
CASSLDLAGDPYEQYF
TGCGCCAGCAGCCTGGACCTAGCGGGAGATCCCTACGAGCAGTACTTC